The 16 T cell receptor beta chains given below trace back to one sample, sequenced in a study of T cell responses to AZD1222 COVID-19 vaccine. Some clones are missing from TCRdb's copy, which holds only in-frame ones; the method was immunoSEQ multiplex PCR. The data show approximately 270,000 clones, 90% to 95% seen once. The specimen comprised peripheral blood, sampled 28 days after the second AZD1222 dose. The source of these receptors is an adult who received the AZD1222 COVID-19 vaccine.

This chain uses TRBV30 with TRBJ2-7; 13 bases agree with TRBD2. The CDR3 spans 14 residues. V gave up 1 base and J gave up 4 bases; unmatched junction bases: 1. Germline-derived CDR1 and CDR2 are GTSNPN and SVGIG (reference sequence). CDR3 loop: CAWSALAGGYEQYF. In DNA, the CDR3 is TGTGCCTGGAGTGCACTAGCGGGAGGGTACGAGCAGTACTTC.

The chain has TRBV27 and TRBJ1-1, with 7 positions matching TRBD1. Per germline, CDR1 MNHEY and CDR2 SMNVEV (reference sequence). The CDR3 is made up of 13 amino acids. With 6 bases clipped from V and 1 base from J, the junction kept 2 bases outside the gene matches. CDR3 bases: TGTGCCAGCAGCTGGGACAGGAACACTGAAGCTTTCTTT. This codes for CASSWDRNTEAFF.

This chain uses TRBV7-2 with TRBJ1-4, with D possibly being TRBD1 (6 bases). Germline CDR1 SGHTA, CDR2 FQGNSA. The CDR3 runs 14 residues. The V gene lost 3 bases and the J gene lost 3 bases, with 8 bases spanning the gap. The CDR3 spells CASSLGGPNEKLFF. The CDR3 DNA sequence: TGTGCCAGCAGCTTGGGGGGCCCTAATGAAAAACTGTTTTTT.

The chain uses TRBV29-1 and TRBJ1-5; maybe TRBD1 (5 bases). The CDR3 is 13 residues long. V gave up 7 bases and J gave up 3 bases, with 13 bases separating them. CDR1 is SQVTM and CDR2 is ANQGSEA in the germline V gene. As DNA, the CDR3 is TGCAGCGGCGCTACAGGACTCAATCAGCCCCAGCATTTT. Amino acid sequence: CSGATGLNQPQHF.

V usage is TRBV4-1 and J usage is TRBJ2-7, with a tentative D call TRBD1 (6 bases). Between the trimmed V and J ends, which lost 1 base and 3 bases, there was a span of 16 bases. This CDR3 region has 16 residues. The germline V gene encodes CDR1 MGHRA and CDR2 YSYEKL. The CDR3 sequence: CASSQARTEPGYEQYF. The CDR3 DNA sequence: TGCGCCAGCAGCCAAGCAAGGACAGAGCCGGGCTACGAGCAGTACTTC.

In DNA, the CDR3 is TGTGCCAGCAGCCCACAAGACAGATTCAATGAAAAACTGTTTTTT. This sequence encodes CASSPQDRFNEKLFF. The rearrangement links TRBV7-9 to TRBJ1-4, with D possibly matching TRBD1 (5 bases). The CDR3 is made up of 15 amino acids. V lost 5 bases and J 5 bases, leaving 15 bases between the germline ends. The germline CDR1 and CDR2 sequences are SEHNR and FQNEAQ (reference sequence).

This chain joins TRBV7-9 and TRBJ1-3; maybe TRBD1 (5 bases). Trimming removed 7 bases from V and 2 bases from J, with 9 bases in between. CDR1 and CDR2 (germline): SEHNR, FQNEAQ (reference sequence). The length of the CDR3 is 13 residues. The CDR3 nucleotides are TGTGCCAGCAATAGGGACGCTGGAAACACCATATATTTT. Translating it yields CASNRDAGNTIYF.

This clone came up once. The gene calls are TRBV7-3 and TRBJ2-7, with TRBD2 matching over 7 bases. Per germline, CDR1 SGHTA and CDR2 FQGTGA. The CDR3 runs 14 residues. V trimming: 6 bases; J trimming: 3 bases; junction bases outside the gene matches: 8. The CDR3 DNA follows: TGTGCCAGCAGGCCGGGAGGCCTTTTCTACGAGCAGTACTTC. This translates into CASRPGGLFYEQYF. The complete variable domain, with remaining parts taken from reference TRBV7-3 and TRBJ2-7, reads GAGVSQTPSNKVTEKGKYVELRCDPISGHTALYWYRQSLGQGPEFLIYFQGTGAADDSGLPNDRFFAVRPEGSVSTLKIQRTERGDSAVYLCASRPGGLFYEQYFGPGTRLTVT.

The chain recombines TRBV28 with TRBJ2-7; no clear D. The V gene lost 6 bases and the J gene lost 5 bases, with 14 bases spanning the gap. CDR1 is MDHEN and CDR2 is SYDVKM in the germline V gene. This CDR3 is 13 amino acids long. The CDR3 coding sequence is TGTGCCAGCAGCGCTGGAAGTGGCAACGAGCAGTACTTC. This translates into CASSAGSGNEQYF.

The rearrangement links TRBV2 to TRBJ1-5, with D maybe TRBD1 (5 bases). V lost 5 bases to trimming and J lost 0 bases, with 20 bases between them. The germline gives CDR1 SNHLY, CDR2 FYNNEI. CDR3 length equals 18 residues. The CDR3 DNA is TGTGCCAGCAGTAAGGGGACGAAATCTCGTTATAGCAATCAGCCCCAGCATTTT. Translating it yields CASSKGTKSRYSNQPQHF.

The chain carries TRBV3-1 (or the pseudogene TRBV3-2) and TRBJ1-2, with 12 bases matching TRBD1. J was trimmed by 8 bases and V by 4 bases; bases with no gene match: 8. The germline V gene encodes CDR1 LGHDT and CDR2 YNNKEL (reference sequence). The CDR3 loop spans 15 amino acids. CDR3 sequence (DNA): TGTGCCAGCAGCCTTCCGGGACAGGGGGCTGTCGGCTACACCTTC. Translating it yields CASSLPGQGAVGYTF.

V is TRBV6-6 and J is TRBJ1-3; tentative D call: TRBD1 (5 bases). The length of the CDR3 is 13 residues. The V gene lost 5 bases and the J gene lost 9 bases, with 14 bases spanning the gap. CDR1 and CDR2 (germline): MNHNY, SVGAGI (reference sequence). The CDR3, as DNA: TGTGCCAGCAGTCCACCGGGGGAAAGCACCATATATTTT. Amino acids: CASSPPGESTIYF.

The J gene is TRBJ1-5, the V gene TRBV28; 9 nucleotides agree with TRBD1. The CDR3 length is 13 residues. The germline gives CDR1 MDHEN, CDR2 SYDVKM. After removal of 8 bases from V and 5 bases from J, the junction contained 4 bases not matched to a gene. The CDR3 here is CASGQGRYQPQHF. In DNA, the CDR3 is TGTGCCAGCGGACAGGGGCGCTATCAGCCCCAGCATTTT.

V gene TRBV28 combines with J gene TRBJ2-2; D uncertain. Germline V lookup: CDR1 MDHEN, CDR2 SYDVKM. This CDR3 spans 12 amino acids. Trimming removed 3 bases at V and 2 bases at J, with 1 base between. CDR3 protein: CASSFNTGELFF. CDR3 nucleotides: TGTGCCAGCAGTTTTAACACCGGGGAGCTGTTTTTT.

CDR3 nucleotides: TGCGCCAGCAGTGTGGGAGGTCAGCCCCAGCATTTT. Protein: CASSVGGQPQHF. The chain employs TRBV10-2 and TRBJ1-5; D gene ambiguous. This CDR3 is 12 amino acids long. The germline V gene has CDR1 WSHSY and CDR2 SAAADI. V lost 4 bases and J 6 bases, leaving 7 bases between the germline ends.

This chain connects TRBV10-1 to TRBJ1-3; a possible D gene is TRBD1 (5 bases). V was shortened by 3 bases and J by 4 bases, with 10 bases between the two germline ends. From germline, CDR1 is WNHNN and CDR2 SYGVQD (reference sequence). This CDR3 contains 14 residues. CDR3 protein: CASSDEGKGNTIYF. The CDR3 DNA follows: TGCGCCAGCAGTGATGAGGGGAAAGGAAACACCATATATTTT.